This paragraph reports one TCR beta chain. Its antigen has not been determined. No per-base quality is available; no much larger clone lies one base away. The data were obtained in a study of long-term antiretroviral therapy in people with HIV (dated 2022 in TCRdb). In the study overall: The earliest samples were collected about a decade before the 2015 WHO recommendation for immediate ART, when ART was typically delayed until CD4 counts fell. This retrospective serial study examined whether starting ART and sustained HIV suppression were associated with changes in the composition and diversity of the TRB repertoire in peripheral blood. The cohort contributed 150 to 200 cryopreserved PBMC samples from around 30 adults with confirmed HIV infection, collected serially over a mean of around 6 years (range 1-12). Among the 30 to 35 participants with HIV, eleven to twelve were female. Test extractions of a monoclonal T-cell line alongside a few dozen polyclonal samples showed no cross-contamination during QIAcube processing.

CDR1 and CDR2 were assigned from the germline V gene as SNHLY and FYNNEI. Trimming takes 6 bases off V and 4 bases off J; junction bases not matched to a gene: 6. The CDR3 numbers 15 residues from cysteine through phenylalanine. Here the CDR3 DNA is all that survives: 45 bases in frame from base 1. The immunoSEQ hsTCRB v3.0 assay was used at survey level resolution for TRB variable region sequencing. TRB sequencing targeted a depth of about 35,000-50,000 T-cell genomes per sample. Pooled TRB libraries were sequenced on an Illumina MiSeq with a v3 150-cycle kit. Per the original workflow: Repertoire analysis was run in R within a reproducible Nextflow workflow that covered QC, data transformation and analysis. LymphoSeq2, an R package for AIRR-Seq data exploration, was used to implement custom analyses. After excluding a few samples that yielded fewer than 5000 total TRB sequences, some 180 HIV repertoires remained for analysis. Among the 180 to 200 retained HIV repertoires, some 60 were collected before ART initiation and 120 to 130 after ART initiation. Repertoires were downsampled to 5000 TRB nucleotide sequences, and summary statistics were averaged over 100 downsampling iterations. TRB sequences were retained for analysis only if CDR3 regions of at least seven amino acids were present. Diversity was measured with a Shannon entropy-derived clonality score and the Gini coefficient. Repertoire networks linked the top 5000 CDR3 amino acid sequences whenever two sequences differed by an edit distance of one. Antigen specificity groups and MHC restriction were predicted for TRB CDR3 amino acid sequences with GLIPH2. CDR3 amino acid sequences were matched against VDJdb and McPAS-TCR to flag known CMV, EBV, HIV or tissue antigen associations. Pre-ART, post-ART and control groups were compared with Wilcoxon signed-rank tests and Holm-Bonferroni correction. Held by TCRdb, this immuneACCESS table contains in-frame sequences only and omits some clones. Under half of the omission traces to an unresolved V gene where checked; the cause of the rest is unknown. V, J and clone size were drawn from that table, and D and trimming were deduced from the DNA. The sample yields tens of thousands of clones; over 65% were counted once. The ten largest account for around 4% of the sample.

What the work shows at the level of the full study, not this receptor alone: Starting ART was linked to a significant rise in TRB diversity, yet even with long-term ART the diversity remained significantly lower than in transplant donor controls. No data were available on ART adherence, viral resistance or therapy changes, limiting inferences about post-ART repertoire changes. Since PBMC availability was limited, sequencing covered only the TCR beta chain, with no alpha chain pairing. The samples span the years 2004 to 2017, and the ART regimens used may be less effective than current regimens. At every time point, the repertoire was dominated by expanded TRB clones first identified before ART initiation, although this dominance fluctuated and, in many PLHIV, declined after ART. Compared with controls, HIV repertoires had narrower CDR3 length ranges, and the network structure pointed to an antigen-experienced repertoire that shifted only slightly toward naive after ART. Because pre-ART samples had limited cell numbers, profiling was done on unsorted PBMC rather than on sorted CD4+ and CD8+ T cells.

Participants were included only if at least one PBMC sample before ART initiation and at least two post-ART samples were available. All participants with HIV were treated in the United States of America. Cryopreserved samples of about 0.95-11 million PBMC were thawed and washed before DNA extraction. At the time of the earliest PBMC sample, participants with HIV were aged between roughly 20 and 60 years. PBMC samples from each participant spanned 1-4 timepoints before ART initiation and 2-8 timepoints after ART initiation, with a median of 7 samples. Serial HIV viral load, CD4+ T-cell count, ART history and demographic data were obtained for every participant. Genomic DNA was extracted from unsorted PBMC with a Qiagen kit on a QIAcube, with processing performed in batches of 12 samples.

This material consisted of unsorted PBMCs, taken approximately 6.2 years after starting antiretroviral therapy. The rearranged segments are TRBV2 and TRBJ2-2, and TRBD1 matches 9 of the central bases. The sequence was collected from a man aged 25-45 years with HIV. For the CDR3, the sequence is CASSSGQGPTGELFF. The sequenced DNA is TGTGCCAGCAGCTCGGGACAGGGTCCCACCGGGGAGCTGTTTTTT.